The next 16 T cell receptor beta chains were all read from a single sample in a study of CD8 T cells in Susac syndrome. After extraction with the RNeasy kit, 0.5 to 1 ug of the RNA was reverse transcribed using random hexamers. TCRdb re-called the immunoSEQ multiplex PCR reads through MiXCR, storing one row per CDR3 protein. The profile shows more than 200,000 distinct CDR3 sequences, 90% to 95% of them singletons. Material for sequencing was CD8+ T cells from PBMCs. The receptors were sampled from a human donor with multiple sclerosis.

V usage is TRBV5-5 and J usage is TRBJ2-2; 7 bases fit TRBD1. The ends lost 7 bases at V and 7 bases at J; junction bases unmatched: 16. CDR3 length: 16 amino acids. Germline V gene data show CDR1 as SGHKS and CDR2 as YYEKEE (reference sequence). The CDR3 loop is CASGLTGMGTSGELFF. CDR3 in DNA: TGTGCCAGCGGATTGACAGGGATGGGTACCAGCGGGGAGCTGTTTTTT.

The chain couples TRBV4-2 to TRBJ1-2; D may be TRBD1 (5 bases). Deletions cut 3 bases from V and 6 bases from J, with 20 bases between. Germline V lookup: CDR1 LGHNA, CDR2 YNFKEQ. The CDR3 contains 16 residues. The CDR3 nucleotides are TGTGCCAGCAGCCAGGCCGGGACCACGATTGTTCATGGCTACACCTTC. This gives the protein CASSQAGTTIVHGYTF.

The chain is built from TRBV3-1 and TRBJ2-2; the D is unclear. V was shortened by 4 bases and J by 1 base, with 10 bases between the two germline ends. CDR1 and CDR2 (germline): LGHDT, YNNKEL (reference sequence). The CDR3 length is 15 residues. The CDR3 DNA reads TGTGCCAGCAGCCCAAGTGTCTTGAACACCGGGGAGCTGTTTTTT. Translated: CASSPSVLNTGELFF. The whole variable domain, filled in from reference TRBV3-1 and TRBJ2-2, reads DTAVSQTPKYLVTQMGNDKSIKCEQNLGHDTMYWYKQDSKKFLKIMFSYNNKELIINETVPNRFSPKSPDKAHLNLHINSLELGDSAVYFCASSPSVLNTGELFFGEGSRLTVL.

The CDR3 bases are TGCAGTGCTAAGGGGTTAGCTACGGAGCAGTTCTTC. Translating it yields CSAKGLATEQFF. V usage is TRBV20-1 and J usage is TRBJ2-1; tentative D call: TRBD1 (5 bases). The CDR3 sequence is 12 residues long. The germline V and J ends were trimmed by 4 bases and 10 bases, with 14 bases remaining between them. Germline CDR1 DFQATT, CDR2 SNEGSKA (reference sequence).

The chain recombines TRBV7-9 with TRBJ2-1; D may be TRBD1 (5 bases). V was pared by 5 bases and J by 10 bases, with 9 bases between. CDR1 and CDR2 (germline): SEHNR, FQNEAQ (reference sequence). The CDR3 is 11 amino acids. CDR3 sequence (DNA): TGTGCCAGCAGCCATGGACAAGAGCAGTTCTTC. Its translation: CASSHGQEQFF. Based on the CDR3 plus reference TRBV7-9 and TRBJ2-1, the full variable domain is DTGVSQNPRHKITKRGQNVTFRCDPISEHNRLYWYRQTLGQGPEFLTYFQNEAQLEKSRLLSDRFSAERPKGSFSTLEIQRTEQGDSAMYLCASSHGQEQFFGPGTRLTVL.

The chain links TRBV14 to TRBJ1-1; no clear D. The germline CDR1 and CDR2 sequences are SGHDN and FVKESK. Trimming pared 0 bases from V and 0 bases from J, leaving 11 bases between. The CDR3 loop spans 16 amino acids. This chain's CDR3 is CASSQEGIRMNTEAFF. Here the CDR3 DNA reads TGTGCCAGCAGCCAAGAGGGAATCAGGATGAACACTGAAGCTTTCTTT.

V gene TRBV5-1 combines with J gene TRBJ2-3, with D hard to call. This CDR3 has 15 residues. The ends were cut back, 4 bases at V and 4 bases at J, with 16 bases in the middle. Germline CDR1 SGHRS, CDR2 YFSETQ. The CDR3 loop reads CASSVERVYADTQYF. The CDR3 region has the DNA TGCGCCAGCAGCGTGGAAAGGGTGTACGCAGATACGCAGTATTTT.

The CDR3 region is CASSLARASYGYTF. The CDR3, as DNA: TGTGCCAGCAGCTTAGCTCGAGCGAGCTATGGCTACACCTTC. The chain uses TRBV13 and TRBJ1-2, with no clear D. The CDR3 runs 14 residues. Germline loops: CDR1 PRHDT, CDR2 FYEKMQ (reference sequence). The ends were cut back, 1 base at V and 4 bases at J, with 10 bases in the middle.

The chain employs TRBV20-1 and TRBJ2-1, with D uncertain. This CDR3 region has 10 residues. The germline V and J ends were trimmed by 6 bases and 9 bases, with 9 bases remaining between them. Per the germline V gene, CDR1 is DFQATT and CDR2 is SNEGSKA (reference sequence). The CDR3 loop is CSALAFEQFF. The CDR3 DNA sequence: TGCAGTGCCCTCGCTTTTGAGCAGTTCTTC.

For this clonotype: An end of the junction does not agree with germline; a read error may underlie this. V is TRBV20-1 and J is TRBJ2-7; no firm D call. The germline gives CDR1 DFQATT, CDR2 SNEGSKA (reference sequence). The CDR3 is 13 amino acids. The chain's CDR3 is CSARVISSHEQYF. CDR3 in DNA: TGCAGTGCTAGAGTCATAAGCTCCCACGAGCAGTACTTC.

This chain uses TRBV4-3 with TRBJ2-2; tentative D call: TRBD1 (5 bases). Germline V CDR1 and CDR2: LGHNA, YSLEER. Trimming took 2 bases from V and 0 from J, leaving 10 bases between them. The CDR3 length is 16 residues. CDR3: CASSQPGLPNTGELFF. The CDR3 DNA reads TGCGCCAGCAGCCAACCAGGGCTTCCGAACACCGGGGAGCTGTTTTTT.

The chain joins TRBV6-1 to TRBJ2-4; tentatively, D is TRBD2 (7 bases). The CDR3 length is 16 residues. The V gene's germline CDR1 is MNHNS and CDR2 SASEGT. V dropped 7 bases and J dropped 1 base, with 17 bases sitting between them. The DNA of the CDR3 is TGTGCCAGCATCACCGGAGGGGGGGCTGCCAAAAACATTCAGTACTTC. Translation: CASITGGGAAKNIQYF.

This chain links TRBV4-3 with TRBJ2-3; 10 nucleotides agree with TRBD1. V lost 0 bases and J lost 4; bases outside the gene matches: 13. The CDR3 totals 19 residues. CDR1 is LGHNA, CDR2 YSLEER, per germline. CDR3 sequence (DNA): TGCGCCAGCAGCCAAGACCTCGCCGGGACAGGGGATGGTGCAGATACGCAGTATTTT. This sequence encodes CASSQDLAGTGDGADTQYF.

The chain recombines TRBV19 with TRBJ2-1, with D tentatively TRBD1 (6 bases). Trimming removed 5 bases at V and 9 bases at J, with 11 bases between. Germline-derived CDR1 and CDR2 are LNHDA and SQIVND (reference sequence). The CDR3 runs 12 residues. The CDR3 region is CASSSTGSEQFF. Here the CDR3 DNA reads TGTGCCAGTAGTTCTACAGGGAGTGAGCAGTTCTTC.

The chain is built from TRBV5-1 and TRBJ2-1, with TRBD2 identical over 7 bases. Trimming removed 6 bases from V and 5 bases from J; junction bases left unmatched: 11. The CDR3 covers 15 residues. Germline V gives CDR1 SGHRS, CDR2 YFSETQ. The CDR3 loop is CASTRTERGDNEQFF. The CDR3 DNA reads as TGCGCCAGCACTCGAACCGAGCGGGGCGACAATGAGCAGTTCTTC.

DNA for the CDR3: TGTGCCAGCAGCCACACAGGGGAACCGAACACCGGGGAGCTGTTTTTT. This gives the protein CASSHTGEPNTGELFF. The chain carries TRBV3-1 and TRBJ2-2; 7 bases align to TRBD1. In germline, CDR1 is LGHDT, CDR2 YNNKEL (reference sequence). The CDR3 length is 16 residues. Unmatched junction bases numbered 4, after V lost 3 bases and J lost 0 bases.